Below are 23 T cell receptor beta chains sequenced from a single sample in a study of control samples from healthy donors and cancer patients (dated by TCRdb to about 2020). The library was obtained by the immunoSEQ multiplex PCR assay. Held by TCRdb, this immuneACCESS table contains in-frame sequences only and omits some clones. Under half of the omission traces to an unresolved V gene where checked; the cause of the rest is unknown. Counted in this sample were about 230,000 clones; roughly 82% of them appeared once. About an eighth of the sample belongs to the ten largest clones. The sample was PBMCs. The receptors were gathered from a woman aged 55-69 years with lung cancer.

CDR3 residues: CASSPQPDTQYF. CDR3 bases: TGTGCCAGCAGCCCACAACCAGATACGCAGTATTTT. The chain links TRBV5-8 to TRBJ2-3; D not resolved. CDR1 is SGHTS and CDR2 is YDEGEE in the germline V gene. V was clipped by 4 bases and J by 4 bases, with 7 bases between them. The CDR3 sequence is 12 residues long.

Comments on this clone: This sample includes further DNA sequences coding for the same CDR3. V and J are TRBV9 and TRBJ1-1, with D uncertain. CDR1 is SGDLS, CDR2 YYNGEE, per germline. V gave up 2 bases and J gave up 2 bases, with 7 bases separating them. The CDR3 extends over 13 amino acids. For the CDR3, the DNA is TGTGCCAGCAGCGTTGGGTCTAACACTGAAGCTTTCTTT. Its translation: CASSVGSNTEAFF.

The chain employs TRBV5-4 and TRBJ2-3, with a weak D call TRBD2 (6 bases). Germline CDR1 SGHNT, CDR2 YYREEE (reference sequence). The CDR3 contains 15 residues. The V end was cut by 4 bases, the J end by 1 base, with 13 bases between. CDR3 sequence: CASSGFGGGTDTQYF. For the CDR3, the DNA is TGTGCCAGCAGCGGTTTTGGCGGGGGCACAGATACGCAGTATTTT.

This CDR3 reads CASSIARGQGYTF. The CDR3 DNA is TGTGCCAGTAGTATAGCAAGGGGCCAAGGCTACACCTTC. The chain is built from TRBV19 and TRBJ1-2, with D tentatively TRBD1 (5 bases). Germline CDR1 and CDR2: LNHDA and SQIVND (reference sequence). Trimming stripped 1 base from V and 8 bases from J, with 11 bases between. This CDR3 spans 13 amino acids. Combining the CDR3 with reference TRBV19 and TRBJ1-2 gives the whole variable domain DGGITQSPKYLFRKEGQNVTLSCEQNLNHDAMYWYRQDPGQGLRLIYYSQIVNDFQKGDIAEGYSVSREKKESFPLTVTSAQKNPTAFYLCASSIARGQGYTFGSGTRLTVV.

The chain uses TRBV28 and TRBJ1-5, with TRBD1 as a possible D gene (6 bases). Trimming removed 2 bases from V and 8 bases from J, with 19 bases in between. CDR3 length: 16 residues. Germline-derived CDR1 and CDR2 are MDHEN and SYDVKM. CDR3 amino acids: CASSLMTAFRGEPQHF. The CDR3 DNA reads as TGTGCCAGCAGTTTAATGACAGCTTTTAGGGGGGAGCCCCAGCATTTT.

The chain has TRBV3-1 (or the pseudogene TRBV3-2) and TRBJ2-3; tentative D call: TRBD2 (5 bases). This CDR3 has 14 amino acids. The V end lost 4 bases, the J end lost 3 bases, and 11 bases lay between the germline ends. Germline V lookup: CDR1 LGHDT, CDR2 YNNKEL (reference sequence). The CDR3 reads CASSPLTRTDTQYF. The CDR3 DNA reads as TGTGCCAGCAGCCCCCTTACTAGGACAGATACGCAGTATTTT.

The CDR3 DNA reads as TGCAGCGTTGAAACCTACAATGAGCAGTTCTTC. Its protein is CSVETYNEQFF. V usage is TRBV29-1 and J usage is TRBJ2-1, with D uncertain. The length of the CDR3 is 11 residues. Germline values: CDR1 SQVTM, CDR2 ANQGSEA. V lost 2 bases, J lost 2 bases, and 1 base lay in between.

V gene TRBV18 combines with J gene TRBJ2-5, with D unresolved. This CDR3 contains 12 residues. Trimming shortened V by 4 bases and J by 2 bases, and 5 bases separated the two germline ends. The V gene's germline CDR1 is KGHSH and CDR2 LQKENI. The CDR3 loop is CASSRQQETQYF. The CDR3 DNA reads as TGTGCCAGCTCACGGCAACAAGAGACCCAGTACTTC.

The chain recombines TRBV5-1 with TRBJ2-4; D might be TRBD2 (5 bases). Trimming left V 1 base short and J 0 bases short, with 11 bases between. From germline, CDR1 is SGHRS and CDR2 YFSETQ. The CDR3 covers 16 residues. The CDR3, as DNA: TGCGCCAGCAGCTTGTTTGGACTGCTAGCCAAAAACATTCAGTACTTC. Residues: CASSLFGLLAKNIQYF.

This chain links TRBV30 with TRBJ2-2; 10 nucleotides match TRBD2. V shed 1 base, J shed 0 bases, and the junction held 5 bases outside the gene matches. This CDR3 comprises 17 residues. Germline CDR1 reads GTSNPN; CDR2 reads SVGIG (reference sequence). CDR3 in amino acids: CAWSAWTSGSNTGELFF. The CDR3 DNA is TGTGCCTGGAGTGCCTGGACTAGCGGCTCGAACACCGGGGAGCTGTTTTTT. Combining the CDR3 with reference TRBV30 and TRBJ2-2 gives the whole variable domain SQTIHQWPATLVQPVGSPLSLECTVEGTSNPNLYWYRQAAGRGLQLLFYSVGIGQISSEVPQNLSASRPQDRQFILSSKKLLLSDSGFYLCAWSAWTSGSNTGELFFGEGSRLTVL.

The chain recombines TRBV2 with TRBJ2-3, with 7 bases fitting TRBD2. J was trimmed by 0 bases and V by 2 bases; bases with no gene match: 5. The CDR3 extends over 16 amino acids. Germline loops: CDR1 SNHLY, CDR2 FYNNEI. The CDR3 sequence: CASSEQLAVSTDTQYF. Here the CDR3 DNA reads TGTGCCAGCAGTGAACAGCTAGCGGTGAGCACAGATACGCAGTATTTT.

The V and J genes are TRBV7-8 and TRBJ1-2; D remains unclear. Germline V CDR1 and CDR2: SGHVS, FQNEAQ. The CDR3 is made up of 14 amino acids. The V gene lost 5 bases and the J gene lost 3 bases, with 13 bases spanning the gap. CDR3 sequence: CASSTLEGHYGYTF. The CDR3 nucleotides read TGTGCCAGCAGCACCTTAGAGGGTCACTATGGCTACACCTTC. The whole variable domain, remainder taken from reference TRBV7-8 and TRBJ1-2, is GAGVSQSPRYKVAKRGQDVALRCDPISGHVSLFWYQQALGQGPEFLTYFQNEAQLDKSGLPSDRFFAERPEGSVSTLKIQRTQQEDSAVYLCASSTLEGHYGYTFGSGTRLTVV.

The V gene is TRBV7-9, the J gene TRBJ1-4, with 7 positions matching TRBD1. Germline trimming cut 5 bases from V and 4 bases from J; bases unmatched to any gene: 7. CDR1 and CDR2 from the germline V gene are SEHNR and FQNEAQ (reference sequence). This CDR3 contains 15 residues. The CDR3 loop reads CASSTGDSYNEKLFF. DNA of the CDR3: TGTGCCAGCAGCACAGGGGACAGTTATAATGAAAAACTGTTTTTT.

The rearrangement uses TRBV18 and TRBJ1-1; the match to TRBD1 covers 8 bases. Germline CDR1 and CDR2: KGHSH and LQKENI. This CDR3 has 16 amino acids. J was trimmed by 0 bases and V by 1 base; bases with no gene match: 4. CDR3: CASSPLQGAMNTEAFF. The CDR3 DNA follows: TGTGCCAGCTCACCACTGCAGGGGGCTATGAACACTGAAGCTTTCTTT.

The V call is TRBV5-1, the J call TRBJ2-2; no firm D call. Per germline, CDR1 SGHRS and CDR2 YFSETQ. V was trimmed by 4 bases and J by 4 bases, leaving 14 bases between them. The CDR3 sequence is 15 residues long. In nucleotides, the CDR3 is TGCGCCAGCAGCCCCCGAAGCGTCGGCACCGGGGAGCTGTTTTTT. Its translation: CASSPRSVGTGELFF. The full variable domain, in which reference TRBV5-1 and TRBJ2-2 provide the parts outside the CDR3, is KAGVTQTPRYLIKTRGQQVTLSCSPISGHRSVSWYQQTPGQGLQFLFEYFSETQRNKGNFPGRFSGRQFSNSRSEMNVSTLELGDSALYLCASSPRSVGTGELFFGEGSRLTVL.

The gene calls are TRBV9 and TRBJ2-1, with 7 positions matching TRBD2. The V and J ends lost 3 bases and 6 bases, in that order; junction bases with no gene match: 12. Germline CDR1 and CDR2: SGDLS and YYNGEE. There are 16 residues in the CDR3. For the CDR3, the DNA is TGTGCCAGCAGCGCCCCTCTTCGCGGGAGCTCCAATGAGCAGTTCTTC. It translates to CASSAPLRGSSNEQFF.

The rearrangement joins TRBV5-5 to TRBJ2-7; TRBD2 agrees at 9 bases. V gave up 1 base and J gave up 6 bases; unmatched junction bases: 8. This CDR3 has 15 amino acids. In germline, CDR1 is SGHKS, CDR2 YYEKEE (reference sequence). The chain's CDR3 is CASSLQFGGGAEQYF. The DNA of the CDR3 is TGTGCCAGCAGCTTGCAATTTGGCGGGGGGGCCGAGCAGTACTTC. The variable domain in full, completed from reference TRBV5-5 and TRBJ2-7, reads DAGVTQSPTHLIKTRGQQVTLRCSPISGHKSVSWYQQVLGQGPQFIFQYYEKEERGRGNFPDRFSARQFPNYSSELNVNALLLGDSALYLCASSLQFGGGAEQYFGPGTRLTVT.

The chain has TRBV21-1 and TRBJ1-6; TRBD1, the D gene given by the table, was not confirmed from the DNA. TRBV21-1 is assigned pseudogene status. This CDR3 has 15 residues. The CDR3 loop is CASSVNRCSGSPLHF. The CDR3 DNA is TGTGCCAGCAGCGTTAACAGGTGCTCGGGTTCACCCCTCCACTTT.

Remarks on this clone: This specimen includes other DNA sequences encoding the same CDR3. DNA for the CDR3: TGTGCCAGCAGCCTACAGGGGGCCTCGTCCTACGAGCAGTACTTC. As protein: CASSLQGASSYEQYF. V and J are TRBV3-1 (or the pseudogene TRBV3-2) and TRBJ2-7; 9 bases are shared with TRBD1. The CDR3 is 15 residues long. V lost 4 bases and J lost 1; bases outside the gene matches: 5. From germline, CDR1 is LGHDT and CDR2 YNNKEL (reference sequence).

The rearrangement links TRBV7-9 to TRBJ1-2; no clear D. This CDR3 is 13 amino acids long. The germline V gene has CDR1 SEHNR and CDR2 FQNEAQ (reference sequence). V was pared by 8 bases and J by 5 bases, with 15 bases between. Written as DNA, the CDR3 is TGTGCCAGCGCCGAAAGAGGGTTTTATGGCTACACCTTC. Residues: CASAERGFYGYTF. Drawing the rest from reference TRBV7-9 and TRBJ1-2, the complete variable domain is DTGVSQNPRHKITKRGQNVTFRCDPISEHNRLYWYRQTLGQGPEFLTYFQNEAQLEKSRLLSDRFSAERPKGSFSTLEIQRTEQGDSAMYLCASAERGFYGYTFGSGTRLTVV.

The rearrangement uses TRBV24-1 and TRBJ1-5; possibly TRBD1 for D (5 bases). The germline V and J ends were trimmed by 6 bases and 3 bases, with 14 bases remaining between them. Germline V gene lookup returns CDR1 KGHDR and CDR2 SFDVKD. The CDR3 runs to 15 residues. DNA for the CDR3: TGTGCCACCAGTCCTTCTCAGGGCCACAATCAGCCCCAGCATTTT. It is translated as CATSPSQGHNQPQHF.

This clone occurred once. V and J are TRBV3-1 (or the pseudogene TRBV3-2) and TRBJ2-7, with D perhaps TRBD2 (7 bases). This CDR3 is 15 amino acids long. Germline-derived CDR1 and CDR2 are LGHDT and YNNKEL (reference sequence). V was clipped by 0 bases and J by 3 bases, with 12 bases between them. The CDR3 loop is CASSQDLRGGYEQYF. DNA for the CDR3: TGTGCCAGCAGCCAAGATTTAAGGGGGGGCTACGAGCAGTACTTC.

The rearrangement uses TRBV5-4 and TRBJ2-5; the D call may be TRBD1 or TRBD2 (6 bases each). V gave up 0 bases and J gave up 5 bases, with 14 bases separating them. The CDR3 is 15 residues long. Per the germline V gene, CDR1 is SGHNT and CDR2 is YYREEE (reference sequence). The CDR3 is CASSLAGGRTETQYF. The CDR3 DNA sequence: TGTGCCAGCAGCTTGGCCGGGGGCAGGACGGAGACCCAGTACTTC.